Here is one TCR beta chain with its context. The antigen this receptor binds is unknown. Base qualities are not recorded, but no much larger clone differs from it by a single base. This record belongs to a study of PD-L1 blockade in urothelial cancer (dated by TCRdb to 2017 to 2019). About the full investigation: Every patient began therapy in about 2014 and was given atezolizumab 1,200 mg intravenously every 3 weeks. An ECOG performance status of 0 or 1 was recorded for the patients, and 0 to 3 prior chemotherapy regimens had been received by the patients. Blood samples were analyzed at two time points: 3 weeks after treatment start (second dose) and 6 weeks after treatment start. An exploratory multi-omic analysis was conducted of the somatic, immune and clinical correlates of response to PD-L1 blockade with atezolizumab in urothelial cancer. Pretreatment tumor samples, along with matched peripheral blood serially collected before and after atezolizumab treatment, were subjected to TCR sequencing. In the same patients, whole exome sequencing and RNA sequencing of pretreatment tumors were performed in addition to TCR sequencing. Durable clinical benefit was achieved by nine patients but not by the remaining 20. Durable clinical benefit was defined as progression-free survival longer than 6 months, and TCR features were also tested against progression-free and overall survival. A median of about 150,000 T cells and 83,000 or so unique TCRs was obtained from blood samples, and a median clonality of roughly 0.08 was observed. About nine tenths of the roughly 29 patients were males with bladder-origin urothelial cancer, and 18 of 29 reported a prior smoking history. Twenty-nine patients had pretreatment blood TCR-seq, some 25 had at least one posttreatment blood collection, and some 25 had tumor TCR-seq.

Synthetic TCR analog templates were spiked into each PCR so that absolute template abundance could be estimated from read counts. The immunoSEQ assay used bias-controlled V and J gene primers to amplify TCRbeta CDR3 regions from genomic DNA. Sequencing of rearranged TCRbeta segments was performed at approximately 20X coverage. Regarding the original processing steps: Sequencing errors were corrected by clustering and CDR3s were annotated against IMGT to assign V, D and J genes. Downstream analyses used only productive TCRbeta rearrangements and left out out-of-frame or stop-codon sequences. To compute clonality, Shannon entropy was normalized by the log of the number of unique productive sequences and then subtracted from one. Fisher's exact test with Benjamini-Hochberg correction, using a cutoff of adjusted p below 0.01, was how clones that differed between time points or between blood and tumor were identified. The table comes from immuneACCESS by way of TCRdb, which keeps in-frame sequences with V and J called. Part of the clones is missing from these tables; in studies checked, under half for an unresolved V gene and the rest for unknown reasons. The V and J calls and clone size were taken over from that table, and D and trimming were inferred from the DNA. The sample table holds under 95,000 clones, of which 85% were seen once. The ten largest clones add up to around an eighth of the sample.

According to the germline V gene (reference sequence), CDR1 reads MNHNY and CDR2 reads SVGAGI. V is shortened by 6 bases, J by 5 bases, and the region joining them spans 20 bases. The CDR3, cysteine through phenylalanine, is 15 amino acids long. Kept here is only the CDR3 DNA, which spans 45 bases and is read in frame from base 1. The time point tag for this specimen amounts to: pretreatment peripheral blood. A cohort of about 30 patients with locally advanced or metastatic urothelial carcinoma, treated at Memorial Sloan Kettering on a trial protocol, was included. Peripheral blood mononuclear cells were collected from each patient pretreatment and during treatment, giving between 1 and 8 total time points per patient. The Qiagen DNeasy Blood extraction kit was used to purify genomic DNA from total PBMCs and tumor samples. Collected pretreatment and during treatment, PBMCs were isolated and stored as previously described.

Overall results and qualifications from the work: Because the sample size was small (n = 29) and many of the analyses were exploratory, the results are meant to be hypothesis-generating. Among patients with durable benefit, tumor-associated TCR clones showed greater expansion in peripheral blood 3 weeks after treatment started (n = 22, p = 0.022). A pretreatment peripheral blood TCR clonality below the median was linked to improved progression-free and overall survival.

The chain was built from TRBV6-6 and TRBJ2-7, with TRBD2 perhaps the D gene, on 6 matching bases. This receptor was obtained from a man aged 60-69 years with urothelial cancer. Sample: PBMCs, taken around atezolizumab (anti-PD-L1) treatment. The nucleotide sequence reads TGTGCCAGCAGGAAGCTTACGGGAGCTCCCGACGAGCAGTACTTC. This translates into CASRKLTGAPDEQYF.